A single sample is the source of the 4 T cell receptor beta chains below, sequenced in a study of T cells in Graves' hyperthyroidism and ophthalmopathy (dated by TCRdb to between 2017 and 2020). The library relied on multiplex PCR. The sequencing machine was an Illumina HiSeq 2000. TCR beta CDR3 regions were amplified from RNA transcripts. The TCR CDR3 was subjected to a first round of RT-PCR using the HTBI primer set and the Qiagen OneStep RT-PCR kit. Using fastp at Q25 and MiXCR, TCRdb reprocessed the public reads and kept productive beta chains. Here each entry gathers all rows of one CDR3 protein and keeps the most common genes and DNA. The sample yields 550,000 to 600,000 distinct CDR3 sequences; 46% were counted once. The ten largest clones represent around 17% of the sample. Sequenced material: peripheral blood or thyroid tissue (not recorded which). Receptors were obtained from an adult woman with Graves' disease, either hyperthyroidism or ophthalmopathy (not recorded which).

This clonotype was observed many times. Written as DNA, the CDR3 is TGTGCCAGCAGCTTATACGAGCACACTGAAGCTTTCTTT. Residues: CASSLYEHTEAFF. V usage is TRBV7-2 and J usage is TRBJ1-1; no clear D. The CDR3 sequence is 13 residues long. Germline loops: CDR1 SGHTA, CDR2 FQGNSA. V was pared by 2 bases and J by 3 bases, with 7 bases between.

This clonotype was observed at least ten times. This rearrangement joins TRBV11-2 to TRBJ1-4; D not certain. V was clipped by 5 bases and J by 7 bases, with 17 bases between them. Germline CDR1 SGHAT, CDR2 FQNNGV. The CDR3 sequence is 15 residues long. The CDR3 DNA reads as TGTGCCAGCAGCCCAGGACCCTCTCACTTTGAAAAACTGTTTTTT. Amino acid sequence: CASSPGPSHFEKLFF.

The CDR3 loop reads CASSRRETSVDEQYF. CDR3 bases: TGTGCCAGCAGCCGAAGAGAGACTAGCGTCGACGAGCAGTACTTC. V and J are TRBV7-9 and TRBJ2-7, with 8 nucleotides matching TRBD2. V shed 5 bases, J shed 5 bases, and the junction held 11 bases outside the gene matches. Germline assignment: CDR1 SEHNR and CDR2 FQNEAQ (reference sequence). The CDR3 is 15 amino acids.

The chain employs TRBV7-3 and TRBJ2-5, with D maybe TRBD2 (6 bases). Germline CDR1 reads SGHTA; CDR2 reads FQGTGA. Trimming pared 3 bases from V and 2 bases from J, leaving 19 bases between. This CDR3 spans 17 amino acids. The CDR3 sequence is CASSLSPLLRGQETQYF. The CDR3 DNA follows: TGTGCCAGCAGCTTGTCCCCTTTGTTGCGGGGTCAAGAGACCCAGTACTTC.